The sequence of this T cell receptor (beta chain) was determined in a study of blood T cells in healthy people across ages. Points from the study as a whole: Across the age range, TCR beta diversity per million T cells fell in a roughly linear way.

As for this clonotype: Antigen: not known.

Researchers isolated at least 6 million PBMCs per sample. Using a J-beta primer mix together with a sample-barcoded 5' primer, a second PCR was run for about 6 to 11 cycles. Every cDNA molecule carried a tag from a template-switch adaptor bearing 12 random nucleotides. At least 3 million CDR3-containing paired-end reads were obtained per sample. TCRdb re-derived calls from the 5' RACE reads in MiXCR, one entry per CDR3 protein. Here the sample spans about 1,600,000 distinct CDR3 sequences, 42% being singletons. This TCR was recovered from a woman aged 18-29 years in good health. Sample: blood.

CDR3 region: CASSEGLWTGSTDTQYF. The CDR3 DNA reads TGTGCCAGCAGTGAGGGGCTATGGACAGGGAGCACAGATACGCAGTATTTT. The chain links TRBV6-1 to TRBJ2-3; 8 nucleotides align to TRBD1. The CDR3 extends over 17 amino acids. CDR1 is MNHNS, CDR2 SASEGT, per germline. Trimming at V came to 3 bases and at J to 0 bases, leaving 8 bases not matched to a gene.